This entry is about one T cell receptor (beta chain). The antigen remains unidentified. This sample was included in a study of human thymus T cells. Clones were sequenced by immunoSEQ multiplex PCR, and TCRdb holds only the in-frame ones, with some missing. The profile shows just over 45,000 clones, around 95% of them singletons. J was trimmed by 6 bases and V by 3 bases; bases with no gene match: 5. In germline, CDR1 is SNHLY, CDR2 FYNNEI. This CDR3 contains 15 residues. General study findings and limits: Usage of V and J genes appeared biased in thymic and blood repertoires.

Healthy Finnish infants undergoing corrective surgery for congenital heart defects were used as donors. Half of the eight donors gave roughly 0.45-1 mL blood during surgery. Genomic DNA was extracted from every available blood leukocyte. Sequenced material: blood. The chain joins TRBV2 to TRBJ2-3, with 11 bases identical to TRBD2. The source of this sequence is a girl under three years old with a congenital heart defect but otherwise immunologically healthy. This chain's CDR3 is CASSDEASGRDTQYF. The CDR3 DNA follows: TGTGCCAGCAGTGATGAGGCTAGCGGGAGGGATACGCAGTATTTT.